This T cell receptor beta chain is drawn from a study of T cells in Graves' hyperthyroidism and ophthalmopathy (dated by TCRdb to between 2019 and 2020). As for the study more broadly: Peripheral blood was sampled at the time of initial diagnosis, prior to any treatment. The paper reports TCR Vbeta CDR3 sequencing of approximately 130 peripheral blood samples: 40 or so ophthalmopathy, under 80 hyperthyroidism and 17 progressor patients. After sampling, hyperthyroidism patients received methimazole starting at 30 mg daily, and ophthalmopathy patients received high-dose intravenous methylprednisolone. For training and testing, the 110 or so patients in the discovery cohort were randomly divided in a 7:3 ratio. Whether ophthalmopathy could be predicted prospectively was tested in an independent validation cohort made up of some 20 hyperthyroidism patients plus 17 patients who later progressed to ophthalmopathy. A discovery cohort of approximately 100 patients, approximately 44 with Graves' ophthalmopathy and about 58 with stable Graves' hyperthyroidism, was used to find distinguishing TCR V-J signatures. In six Graves' hyperthyroidism patients, the study also compared T-cell repertoires from thyroid tissue with T-cell repertoires from blood. Summary of the overall study and its limitations: In validation, the model predicted progression to ophthalmopathy a median of roughly six months before onset, with 65% to 71% sensitivity and about 75% specificity. In cross-validation, a model built on a 13 V-J signature told ophthalmopathy apart from stable hyperthyroidism with about 90% sensitivity and approximately 81% specificity, and in testing the same model reached 80%/75%. No statistical method was used to fix the sample size in advance, and group allocation was not hidden from the investigators. Most expanded thyroid clonotypes (frequency above 0.001) were also detected in blood, a finding suggesting that blood repertoires may reflect thyroid immune responses.

Including the terminal cysteine and phenylalanine, the CDR3 comprises 15 residues. The kept DNA is CDR3 alone, 45 bases in frame from the first base. CDR1 and CDR2 are read off the germline V gene as SGHNT and YENEEA. Hyperthyroidism patients were newly diagnosed, had a disease duration of under 2 months, and were aged 18 to 65 years. The study excluded patients with uncontrolled infections, other autoimmune diseases, pregnancy or lactation. Clinical symptoms, serum thyroxine and TRAb, thyroid ultrasound, and orbital computed tomography formed the basis for the diagnoses. Blood from progressor patients was drawn when they were first diagnosed with hyperthyroidism, before any ophthalmopathy symptoms appeared. PBMCs were separated from 8 to 10 ml of fresh peripheral blood using Ficoll-Paque density gradient centrifugation. Patients classed as progressors first received a Graves' hyperthyroidism diagnosis and then went on to develop ophthalmopathy during follow-up. Total RNA was extracted with Trizol reagent, and quality was checked on an Agilent 2100 Bioanalyzer.

The TCR beta CDR3 regions were amplified from the RNA transcripts. The TCR CDR3 was subjected to a first round of RT-PCR using the HTBI primer set and the Qiagen OneStep RT-PCR kit. Libraries were constructed in a second round of multiplex PCR, after which size selection and purification were performed. Paired-end sequencing of the libraries was performed with 100 bp reads on an Illumina HiSeq2000. From the authors' description of their analysis: SOAPnuke was used to process the raw data, removing reads that contained adapters or uncalled bases, had a mean Phred below 15, or lacked an exact match to the constant primer or identifier. High-quality paired reads were merged using COPE v1.2.5, and each unique nucleotide sequence was defined as a clonotype. MiTCR v1.1 was used to align the clonotypes against IMGT TRBV, TRBD and TRBJ reference segments. The analysis was restricted to V-J combinations with a frequency above 0.0001, which together covered approximately 99% of the repertoires. The TCS score was defined as the ratio of F50 (clonal expansion) to E x V (chaos), calculated using BLOSUM62-based TCRdist between CDR3 peptides within each V-J. Welch's t-statistics and random forest reduced roughly 500 V-J features to roughly 13, which were used in a naive Bayes classifier (R e1071). Clones were called with MiXCR by TCRdb after fastp trimmed the public reads at Q25, and only in-frame beta chains were retained. Each record represents a unique CDR3 protein, reported with the most common genes and DNA among its rows. In this record, the V and J calls reflect TCRdb's handling and not the investigators' own analysis. For this sample the table gives 300,000 to 450,000 distinct CDR3 sequences, of which roughly 12% were detected only once. Clones ranked in the top ten supply less than 25% of the sample.

With regard to this clonotype: The antigen it recognizes is unknown. Its ends do not fully match the called genes, so a read error is possible.

The V and J segments used are TRBV11-3 and TRBJ2-3, with 7 bases aligning to TRBD1. The clonotype originates from a man aged 25 to 40 with Graves' hyperthyroidism that later progressed to Graves' ophthalmopathy. The sample consisted of blood. The DNA sequence is given as TGTGTCAGCAGCTTAGACGGGACAGCCCAGGATACGCAGTATTTT. Translated, this is CVSSLDGTAQDTQYF.